One sample yielded the 28 T cell receptor beta chains listed below, sequenced in a study of T-cell memory formation after mild COVID-19. MiXCR, run by TCRdb on the 5' RACE reads, gives a single entry per CDR3 protein. The data hold a few hundred thousand distinct CDR3 sequences, with 16% observed a single time. Source material: PBMCs or a T cell subset sorted from them (not recorded which). The receptors shown here come from a man aged 18 to 29 who had mild COVID-19 (a few samples of this study predate the infection). Cell type and time point are not known.

There are many counts of this clonotype. The genes are TRBV4-3 and TRBJ2-5; the D is unclear. This CDR3 is built from 16 residues. Trimming shortened V by 0 bases and J by 5 bases, and 16 bases separated the two germline ends. CDR1 LGHNA and CDR2 YSLEER come from the germline V gene. CDR3 region: CASSQDSGLVGETQYF. The CDR3 nucleotides are TGCGCCAGCAGCCAAGATAGTGGCCTAGTCGGCGAGACCCAGTACTTC.

This clonotype was recorded a few times. This sequence joins TRBV6-6 and TRBJ2-7; D might be TRBD2 (6 bases). CDR3 size: 13 residues. V gave up 6 bases and J gave up 2 bases, with 11 bases separating them. Germline V gives CDR1 MNHNY, CDR2 SVGAGI (reference sequence). DNA of the CDR3: TGTGCCAGCAGAAGGGACTGGACCTACGAGCAGTACTTC. Protein sequence: CASRRDWTYEQYF.

The rearrangement uses TRBV4-3 and TRBJ1-2, with 12 bases identical to TRBD1. Looked up from germline, CDR1 is LGHNA and CDR2 is YSLEER. The trim removed 1 base at V and 6 bases at J, leaving 6 bases unmatched. The CDR3 spans 16 residues. CDR3 loop: CASSQVWDRGRHGYTF. Written as DNA, the CDR3 is TGCGCCAGCAGCCAAGTATGGGACAGGGGGCGACATGGCTACACCTTC.

The rearrangement links TRBV5-1 to TRBJ2-1; 9 bases fit TRBD1. The CDR3 contains 15 residues. From germline, CDR1 is SGHRS and CDR2 YFSETQ. Trimming cost V 3 bases and J 8 bases; bases outside gene matches: 9. CDR3 sequence reads: CASSSPGTGYYEQFF. DNA of the CDR3: TGCGCCAGCAGCTCGCCCGGGACAGGGTATTATGAGCAGTTCTTC.

The gene calls are TRBV18 and TRBJ1-1; possibly TRBD1 for D (6 bases). The germline CDR1 and CDR2 sequences are KGHSH and LQKENI. V lost 2 bases and J 3 bases, leaving 19 bases between the germline ends. This CDR3 comprises 17 residues. The CDR3 spells CASSPYGNGGLDTEAFF. The CDR3 DNA follows: TGTGCCAGCTCACCATACGGGAATGGGGGGCTGGACACTGAAGCTTTCTTT. Based on the CDR3 plus reference TRBV18 and TRBJ1-1, the full variable domain is NAGVMQNPRHLVRRRGQEARLRCSPMKGHSHVYWYRQLPEEGLKFMVYLQKENIIDESGMPKERFSAEFPKEGPSILRIQQVVRGDSAAYFCASSPYGNGGLDTEAFFGQGTRLTVV.

This clonotype has more than one count but fewer than ten. This sequence joins TRBV7-9 and TRBJ2-1; D is perhaps TRBD1 (5 bases). The V end lost 11 bases, the J end lost 7 bases, and 18 bases lay between the germline ends. Germline V gives CDR1 SEHNR, CDR2 FQNEAQ (reference sequence). The CDR3 is 13 amino acids. CDR3 sequence reads: CAGATGRVNEQFF. In nucleotides, the CDR3 is TGTGCCGGGGCCACAGGACGCGTAAATGAGCAGTTCTTC.

In its sample, this clonotype ranks as medium-sized. The V call is TRBV6-2 or TRBV6-3, the J call TRBJ2-1; the match to TRBD1 covers 9 bases. CDR1 and CDR2 (germline): MNHEY, SVGEGT. This CDR3 is 14 amino acids long. J was trimmed by 6 bases and V by 0 bases; bases with no gene match: 0. CDR3 coding DNA: TGTGCCAGCAGTTACTCGACAGGGGGCAATGAGCAGTTCTTC. It translates to CASSYSTGGNEQFF.

The rearrangement links TRBV14 to TRBJ2-5; tentatively, D is TRBD2 (5 bases). The V end lost 4 bases, the J end lost 3 bases, and 15 bases lay between the germline ends. Looked up from germline, CDR1 is SGHDN and CDR2 is FVKESK. The CDR3 consists of 15 residues. CDR3: CASSPGISGEETQYF. The CDR3 nucleotides are TGTGCCAGCAGCCCCGGGATTAGTGGCGAAGAGACCCAGTACTTC.

The rearrangement uses TRBV3-1 and TRBJ1-1; D call uncertain. There are 14 residues in the CDR3. The V and J ends lost 2 bases and 4 bases respectively, with 11 bases between them. Per the germline V gene, CDR1 is LGHDT and CDR2 is YNNKEL (reference sequence). CDR3 residues: CASSQPGGSTEAFF. The CDR3 DNA is TGTGCCAGCAGCCAACCCGGAGGGAGCACTGAAGCTTTCTTT.

This clonotype was detected only a few times. The CDR3 loop is CASARYGGAIDTQYF. The DNA for the CDR3 is TGTGCCAGCGCAAGATATGGGGGGGCCATTGATACGCAGTATTTT. The rearrangement joins TRBV7-2 to TRBJ2-3; possibly TRBD2 for D (7 bases). This CDR3 is 15 amino acids long. Germline V lookup: CDR1 SGHTA, CDR2 FQGNSA. With 8 bases removed from V and 6 bases from J, the gap between germline ends came to 21 bases.

This clonotype was observed a few times. The chain is built from TRBV5-1 and TRBJ2-2; perhaps TRBD2 as D (5 bases). The CDR3 totals 16 residues. Trimming stripped 0 bases from V and 9 bases from J, with 18 bases between. Germline CDR1 is SGHRS and CDR2 is YFSETQ. The CDR3 reads CASSLVADTTGRELFF. CDR3 bases: TGCGCCAGCAGCTTGGTGGCAGATACTACCGGGAGGGAGCTGTTTTTT.

This clonotype has just a few counts. CDR3 bases: TGTGCCAGCAGCGAAGGGACTAGCGGGGGTACCGGGGAGCTGTTTTTT. It translates to CASSEGTSGGTGELFF. The rearrangement joins TRBV5-6 to TRBJ2-2, with 14 bases lining up with TRBD2. The length of the CDR3 is 16 residues. The V gene end was trimmed by 4 bases and the J gene end by 5 bases; junction bases not matched to a gene: 4. The germline V gene encodes CDR1 SGHDT and CDR2 YYEEEE.

This clonotype was detected only a few times. This chain connects TRBV6-4 to TRBJ2-3, with D perhaps matching TRBD2 (5 bases). The CDR3 has 15 amino acids. V lost 3 bases and J lost 5, with 15 bases in between. Germline CDR1 is MRHNA and CDR2 is SNTAGT. The CDR3 DNA sequence: TGTGCCAGCAGTGAAAGAGGGTTGCCTCAAGATACGCAGTATTTT. Translated, it gives CASSERGLPQDTQYF.

V usage is TRBV4-1 and J usage is TRBJ1-1; weak D call: TRBD1 (6 bases). Germline values: CDR1 MGHRA, CDR2 YSYEKL. Trimming removed 0 bases from V and 0 bases from J, with 17 bases in between. The CDR3 has 18 residues. Here the CDR3 DNA reads TGCGCCAGCAGCCAAGATCTTTCAGGGGTTATTCTGAACACTGAAGCTTTCTTT. It encodes CASSQDLSGVILNTEAFF.

This chain connects TRBV20-1 to TRBJ2-1, with D possibly matching TRBD1 (5 bases). Looked up from germline, CDR1 is DFQATT and CDR2 is SNEGSKA (reference sequence). The CDR3 contains 16 residues. V gave up 2 bases and J gave up 7 bases, with 21 bases separating them. CDR3 nucleotide sequence: TGCAGTGCTAGAAACTCCAGGACACTAATCGAAAATGAGCAGTTCTTC. Its protein is CSARNSRTLIENEQFF.

In this sample, this clonotype turned up a few times. The chain employs TRBV7-6 and TRBJ2-1; D perhaps matches TRBD2 (5 bases). The length of the CDR3 is 13 residues. Germline V gives CDR1 SGHVS, CDR2 FNYEAQ. Trimming shortened V by 2 bases and J by 7 bases, and 9 bases separated the two germline ends. CDR3 region: CASSLIGGNEQFF. DNA of the CDR3: TGTGCCAGCAGCTTAATAGGCGGGAATGAGCAGTTCTTC.

V and J are TRBV3-1 and TRBJ1-5; D gene ambiguous. Germline V gene data show CDR1 as LGHDT and CDR2 as YNNKEL (reference sequence). CDR3 size: 13 residues. The V and J ends lost 5 bases and 3 bases respectively, with 8 bases between them. The chain's CDR3 is CASSKGHNQPQHF. CDR3 sequence (DNA): TGTGCCAGCAGCAAGGGCCACAATCAGCCCCAGCATTTT. Drawing the rest from reference TRBV3-1 and TRBJ1-5, the complete variable domain is DTAVSQTPKYLVTQMGNDKSIKCEQNLGHDTMYWYKQDSKKFLKIMFSYNNKELIINETVPNRFSPKSPDKAHLNLHINSLELGDSAVYFCASSKGHNQPQHFGDGTRLSIL.

This clonotype was seen only a few times. The chain combines TRBV5-1 with TRBJ2-3, with 7 bases aligning to TRBD2. V dropped 4 bases and J dropped 3; count of bases not matched to a gene: 8. Germline loops: CDR1 SGHRS, CDR2 YFSETQ. CDR3 size: 15 residues. This chain's CDR3 is CASSRLTGGTDTQYF. The CDR3 coding sequence is TGCGCCAGCAGCCGATTAACGGGGGGTACAGATACGCAGTATTTT.

This clonotype was detected only a few times. The J gene is TRBJ1-5, the V gene TRBV6-2 or TRBV6-3; tentatively, D is TRBD1 (6 bases). CDR3 length equals 15 residues. The V gene's germline CDR1 is MNHEY and CDR2 SVGEGT. V dropped 2 bases and J dropped 4 bases, with 12 bases sitting between them. CDR3 sequence reads: CASSYLGTQNQPQHF. CDR3 DNA sequence: TGTGCCAGCAGTTACCTGGGGACACAGAATCAGCCCCAGCATTTT.

This clonotype was seen only a few times. The rearrangement uses TRBV20-1 and TRBJ1-1; maybe TRBD1 (5 bases). Germline assignment: CDR1 DFQATT and CDR2 SNEGSKA (reference sequence). CDR3 length equals 15 residues. Trimming removed 0 bases at V and 1 base at J, with 12 bases between. DNA of the CDR3: TGCAGTGCTAGAGATCGGGCAGGGTGGAACACTGAAGCTTTCTTT. It encodes CSARDRAGWNTEAFF.

As concerns this clonotype: One end of the junction fails to match germline, which may point to a read error. The chain links TRBV11-2 to TRBJ2-1; 11 bases are shared with TRBD2. CDR1 is SGHAT, CDR2 FQNNGV, per germline. CDR3 length equals 15 residues. This CDR3 is CASSLTSGEYNEQFF. In DNA, the CDR3 is TGTGCAAGCAGCTTGACTAGCGGGGAATACAATGAGCAGTTCTTC. The full variable domain, completed using reference TRBV11-2 and TRBJ2-1, is EAGVAQSPRYKIIEKRQSVAFWCNPISGHATLYWYQQILGQGPKLLIQFQNNGVVDDSQLPKDRFSAERLKGVDSTLKIQPAKLEDSAVYLCASSLTSGEYNEQFFGPGTRLTVL.

There are many counts of this clonotype. The J gene is TRBJ2-3, the V gene TRBV7-9; no definite D call. The CDR3 sequence is 15 residues long. The germline gives CDR1 SEHNR, CDR2 FQNEAQ (reference sequence). V gave up 8 bases and J gave up 3 bases, with 18 bases separating them. Written as DNA, the CDR3 is TGTGCCAGCGGTCCGAGAGGTTTTGGGACAGATACGCAGTATTTT. Translation gives CASGPRGFGTDTQYF.

The rearrangement joins TRBV12-3 or TRBV12-4 to TRBJ1-1, with D unclear. V shed 6 bases and J shed 1 base, with 9 bases lying between them. There are 13 residues in the CDR3. CDR3 sequence (DNA): TGTGCCAGCAGCATTTTGGGGAACACTGAAGCTTTCTTT. Translated, it gives CASSILGNTEAFF.

This chain uses TRBV24-1 with TRBJ1-2; a weak D match, TRBD1 (5 bases). The germline V gene has CDR1 KGHDR and CDR2 SFDVKD. This CDR3 comprises 14 residues. V was clipped by 3 bases and J by 4 bases, with 11 bases between them. In nucleotides, the CDR3 is TGTGCCACCAGTGATCCGACAGTATTCTATGGCTACACCTTC. This codes for CATSDPTVFYGYTF.

The rearrangement joins TRBV7-3 to TRBJ1-5; 9 bases match TRBD1. In germline, CDR1 is SGHTA, CDR2 FQGTGA. This CDR3 spans 18 amino acids. The ends lost 5 bases at V and 3 bases at J; junction bases unmatched: 14. The CDR3 loop is CASSPIRDRAVFNQPQHF. The CDR3 DNA is TGTGCCAGCAGCCCTATCCGGGACAGGGCAGTATTCAATCAGCCCCAGCATTTT.

This clonotype was counted many times. The chain recombines TRBV4-1 with TRBJ2-7; possibly TRBD1 or TRBD2 for D (5 bases each). Germline values: CDR1 MGHRA, CDR2 YSYEKL. The length of the CDR3 is 14 residues. V shed 0 bases and J shed 6 bases, with 12 bases lying between them. CDR3 nucleotides: TGCGCCAGCAGCCAAGATCCGCCTGGGGGCGAGCAGTACTTC. Amino acids: CASSQDPPGGEQYF.

There are a few counts of this clonotype. The DNA for the CDR3 is TGCGCCAGCAGCCGCATGGGACTAGACCAAGAGACCCAGTACTTC. It specifies CASSRMGLDQETQYF. The chain joins TRBV4-3 to TRBJ2-5; 8 nucleotides align to TRBD2. The CDR3 has 15 residues. The V segment lost 4 bases and the J segment 0 bases; nucleotides outside the gene matches: 4. Germline CDR1 reads LGHNA; CDR2 reads YSLEER.

This chain joins TRBV3-1 and TRBJ2-1; 10 nucleotides line up with TRBD2. Per germline, CDR1 LGHDT and CDR2 YNNKEL (reference sequence). Trimming took 4 bases from V and 6 from J; bases not matched to a gene: 3. This CDR3 spans 14 amino acids. The CDR3 is CASSRLAGSNEQFF. CDR3 coding DNA: TGTGCCAGCAGCCGACTAGCGGGCTCCAATGAGCAGTTCTTC.